This T cell receptor (beta chain) was recovered during a study of tissue T cells after allogeneic stem cell transplantation. On the study more broadly: Pathologist H&E review favored samples with visible lymphocytes for sequencing among multiple samples.

The V end lost 3 bases, the J end lost 7 bases, and 7 bases lay between the germline ends. The CDR3 has 11 amino acids. CDR3 sequences, V/J genes, frequencies and template counts came from survey-depth TCRbeta sequencing. The repertoire was sequenced with immunoSEQ multiplex PCR; TCRdb's copy has only in-frame clones and lacks some. In the table there are 10,000 or so clones, 50% to 80% of which are singletons. Points from the study as a whole: Blood and spleen captured only part of the tissue TCR repertoire. Within patients, tissue anatomy strongly shaped TCR repertoire composition.

This clone is categorized as medium-sized. Antigen unknown. The receptor was isolated from a woman aged 18 to 55 with breast cancer. The sample was tissue from the ileum, taken at autopsy. The chain joins TRBV12-3 or TRBV12-4 to TRBJ2-7; no clear D gene. In nucleotides, the CDR3 is TGTGCCAGCAGTTTTGCGGCGGAGCAGTACTTC. This codes for CASSFAAEQYF.